This T cell receptor (beta chain) emerged from a study of T cell repertoires in aging, cancer and after chemotherapy. There are 11 residues in the CDR3. In germline, CDR1 is DFQATT, CDR2 SNEGSKA (reference sequence). V was cut by 6 bases and J by 9 bases, with 12 bases left in between. Rearranged V-D-J TRB sequences were amplified with a mixed TRB-A/B primer pool. TCRdb independently ran MiXCR on the multiplex PCR reads; one entry per CDR3 protein. The sample yields about 4,300 distinct CDR3 sequences, roughly 32% seen once. This clonotype was seen only a few times. Its antigen is undetermined. Peripheral blood genomic DNA, not sorted cells or RNA, was the template. Study-wide results and caveats: Rebound thymic output was suggested by rising median generation probability during chemotherapy in each cancer cohort. Untreated cancer patients had significantly lower blood TCR diversity than age-matched healthy donors.

V and J are TRBV20-1 and TRBJ2-1; D gene unclear. The source is a human donor in good health. The sequenced sample was blood. CDR3 in amino acids: CSAGPLLEQFF. CDR3 in DNA: TGCAGTGCGGGCCCACTGCTTGAGCAGTTCTTC.